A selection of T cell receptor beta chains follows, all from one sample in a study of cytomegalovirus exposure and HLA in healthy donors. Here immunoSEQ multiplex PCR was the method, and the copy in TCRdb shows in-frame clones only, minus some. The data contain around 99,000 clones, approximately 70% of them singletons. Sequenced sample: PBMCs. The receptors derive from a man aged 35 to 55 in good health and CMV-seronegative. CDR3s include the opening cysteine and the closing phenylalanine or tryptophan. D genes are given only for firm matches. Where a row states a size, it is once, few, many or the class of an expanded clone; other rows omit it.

TGTGCCACCAGCAGAGATGCAGGGAGGCTCGCTGTCTATAATTCACCCCTCCACTTT	CATSRDAGRLAVYNSPLHF	-	-	TRBV15	TRBJ1-6
TGTGCCAGCACCCGTACGGAGGGGAGACAGCCAACTAATGAAAAACTGTTTTTT	CASTRTEGRQPTNEKLFF	-	-	TRBV5-5	TRBJ1-4
TGTGCCAGCAGCCAGGGACAGGGGGATGGCTACACCTTC	CASSQGQGDGYTF	-	TRBD1	TRBV11-3	TRBJ1-2
TGCGCCAGCAGCTTGGAGCCGGCTCGGGCGGGGCAGCCCCAGCATTTT	CASSLEPARAGQPQHF	-	-	TRBV5-1	TRBJ1-5
TGTGCCAGCAGCTTCGCAGGGGAAAGCAATCAGCCCCAGCATTTT	CASSFAGESNQPQHF	-	-	TRBV7-9	TRBJ1-5
TGTGCCAGCACTAAATGGTGGACAAGCGATCAGCCCCAGCATTTT	CASTKWWTSDQPQHF	-	-	TRBV25-1	TRBJ1-5
TGCGCCAGCAGCCAAGGGGTATCTAGCTTGAAGGAGACCCAGTACTTC	CASSQGVSSLKETQYF	-	-	TRBV4-1	TRBJ2-5
TGTGCCAGCAGCTTAGCCGGACTAGCGGGGGGCACAGATACGCAGTATTTT	CASSLAGLAGGTDTQYF	-	TRBD2	TRBV7-9	TRBJ2-3
TGCGCCAGCAGTGCAGGACCGGGACAGATAAGCAATCAGCCCCAGCATTTT	CASSAGPGQISNQPQHF	-	TRBD1	TRBV10-1	TRBJ1-5
TGTGCCACCAGCGTAACAGCGGGAGGTGGCACTGAAGCTTTCTTT	CATSVTAGGGTEAFF	-	-	TRBV15	TRBJ1-1
TGTGCCAGCAGTCCGGGGGGCGATGGCTACACCTTC	CASSPGGDGYTF	-	-	TRBV6-6	TRBJ1-2
TGTGCCAGCAGCCTTCTCAATGAGCAGTTCTTC	CASSLLNEQFF	-	-	TRBV7-2	TRBJ2-1
TGTGCCAGCAGCTCAACTCTTGGGGGACAGCCCTACGAGCAGTACTTC	CASSSTLGGQPYEQYF	-	TRBD1	TRBV7-9	TRBJ2-7
TGTGCCAGCAGTTTAATAGCGGGGGGGTCAGATACGCAGTATTTT	CASSLIAGGSDTQYF	-	TRBD2	TRBV27	TRBJ2-3
TGCAGCGCCCAATCGAGCAACGAGCAGTACTTC	CSAQSSNEQYF	-	-	TRBV29-1	TRBJ2-7
TGCGCCAGCAGCCCTCCCGGGGGATTTGGAAACACCATATATTTT	CASSPPGGFGNTIYF	-	-	TRBV4-1	TRBJ1-3
TGCGCCAGCAGCTCAAGACAGGGCGATCAGCCCCAGCATTTT	CASSSRQGDQPQHF	-	TRBD1	TRBV5-1	TRBJ1-5
TGTGCCAGCAGTGAGGGAGGCAGGGATCGGGGCACAGATACGCAGTATTTT	CASSEGGRDRGTDTQYF	-	-	TRBV25-1	TRBJ2-3
TGTGCCAGCAGTACGGGACAGAGGTATTCACCCCTCCACTTT	CASSTGQRYSPLHF	-	TRBD1	TRBV2	TRBJ1-6
TGTGCCAGCTCCCTCCGAGGAGGGGAAGGTCAGCCCCAGCATTTT	CASSLRGGEGQPQHF	-	-	TRBV18	TRBJ1-5
TGTGCCAGCAGCTTGGAAGGCGGGACTGGAAACACCATATATTTT	CASSLEGGTGNTIYF	-	-	TRBV5-6	TRBJ1-3
TGTGCCAGCAGGCCGGGCCTGGAGGGCACTGAAGCTTTCTTT	CASRPGLEGTEAFF	-	-	TRBV6-5	TRBJ1-1
TGTGCCAGCAGCGAGAGGGCCAGGCAGAGCGCTGAAGCTTTCTTT	CASSERARQSAEAFF	-	-	TRBV7-2	TRBJ1-1
TGTGCCAGCAGTTTACGGGGTGATACTGAAGCTTTCTTT	CASSLRGDTEAFF	-	-	TRBV27	TRBJ1-1
TGTGCCTTTGGGGAGGGGGCCTACGAGCAGTACTTC	CAFGEGAYEQYF	-	-	TRBV2	TRBJ2-7
TGTGCCATCAGTGAGTCGAACAGACAAGAGACCCAGTACTTC	CAISESNRQETQYF	-	-	TRBV10-3	TRBJ2-5
TGTGCCAGCAGCTTAAAACCCCTAGACAGTTTAACTTATCGCGCTGAAGCTTTCTTT	CASSLKPLDSLTYRAEAFF	-	-	TRBV13	TRBJ1-1
TGTGCCAGCAGCTTAGTACCCAGGAACCCCGATCACACAGATACGCAGTATTTT	CASSLVPRNPDHTDTQYF	-	-	TRBV7-2	TRBJ2-3
TGTGCCAGCAGCTTGTCCGGGACACGGGACACCGGGGAGCTGTTTTTT	CASSLSGTRDTGELFF	-	-	TRBV5-6	TRBJ2-2
TGTGCCAGCAGCTTAGGGGCGGGGACCCATGAGTACCAAGAGACCCAGTACTTC	CASSLGAGTHEYQETQYF	-	-	TRBV7-9	TRBJ2-5
TGTGCCAGCAGTTTAGAGGGGGCAGGAGAGCAGTACTTC	CASSLEGAGEQYF	-	TRBD1	TRBV27	TRBJ2-7
TGTGCCAGCAGTGCCCGACAGGTTGAGCAGTTCTTC	CASSARQVEQFF	few	-	TRBV25-1	TRBJ2-1
TGCAGCGTCGGACAGGGGATCGATGGCTACACCTTC	CSVGQGIDGYTF	-	TRBD1	TRBV29-1	TRBJ1-2
TGTGCCAGCAGCCCATACAGCGGCACCACAGATACGCAGTATTTT	CASSPYSGTTDTQYF	-	-	TRBV7-2	TRBJ2-3
TGTGCCAGCAGCGTGGACTCACAGGGCTACACTGAAGCTTTCTTT	CASSVDSQGYTEAFF	-	-	TRBV9	TRBJ1-1
TGTGCCAGCAGAAAGCGCGACAGTCACTCCTACGAGCAGTACTTC	CASRKRDSHSYEQYF	-	-	TRBV27	TRBJ2-7
TGTGCCAGCAGTTCCCCGACAGGGAATGGCGACAATGAGCAGTTCTTC	CASSSPTGNGDNEQFF	-	TRBD1	TRBV6-5	TRBJ2-1
TGTGCCAGCAGCGCTACTAGGGAAGAGACCCAGTACTTC	CASSATREETQYF	-	-	TRBV5-4	TRBJ2-5
TGTGCCAGCAGTCGTACCACTAGCGGGGCGGCAGATACGCAGTATTTT	CASSRTTSGAADTQYF	few	TRBD2	TRBV28	TRBJ2-3
TGCAGCGCCCAAGGTGGGTCAGGGGGCGACGAGCAGTACTTC	CSAQGGSGGDEQYF	few	TRBD1	TRBV29-1	TRBJ2-7
TGTGCCAGCAGTTATGTACAGGGGGAGACCCAGTACTTC	CASSYVQGETQYF	-	TRBD1	TRBV6-6	TRBJ2-5
TGTGCCAGCAGCTTGCGAAAGGGGTCCTACAATGAGCAGTTCTTC	CASSLRKGSYNEQFF	-	-	TRBV5-4	TRBJ2-1